These 26 T cell receptor beta chains were all obtained from the same sample, sequenced in a study of blood T cell repertoires in COVID-19. Method: immunoSEQ multiplex PCR; TCRdb's copy keeps in-frame clones and lacks some. This sample has under 200,000 clones; about 85% occur once, and the top ten carry 14%. Sequenced: peripheral blood. The receptors come from a woman aged 70 to 79 with COVID-19, enrolled during active disease.

V and J are TRBV5-4 and TRBJ2-6; D unresolved. V lost 2 bases and J lost 3, with 3 bases in between. The CDR3 runs 13 residues. CDR1 is SGHNT, CDR2 YYREEE, per germline (reference sequence). CDR3: CASSFSGANVLTF. Here the CDR3 DNA reads TGTGCCAGCAGCTTTAGTGGGGCCAACGTCCTGACTTTC.

The V gene is TRBV19, the J gene TRBJ2-7; a possible D gene is TRBD2 (6 bases). This CDR3 spans 15 amino acids. Trimming pared 7 bases from V and 4 bases from J, leaving 20 bases between. Germline V CDR1 and CDR2: LNHDA, SQIVND (reference sequence). The CDR3 protein is CASIRREEGDYEQYV. CDR3 nucleotide sequence: TGTGCCAGTATTAGAAGGGAGGAAGGGGATTACGAGCAGTACGTC.

This sequence joins TRBV6-1 and TRBJ2-7, with D possibly being TRBD2 (5 bases). Between the trimmed V and J ends, which lost 0 bases and 7 bases, there was a span of 16 bases. Germline V CDR1 and CDR2: MNHNS, SASEGT. The CDR3 is 15 residues long. The CDR3 loop is CASSEAAGFRGEQYV. In DNA form, the CDR3 reads TGTGCCAGCAGTGAAGCGGCAGGCTTTCGGGGAGAGCAGTACGTC.

The chain carries TRBV10-2 and TRBJ2-1; the match to TRBD1 covers 8 bases. The CDR3 is 16 amino acids. CDR1 is WSHSY, CDR2 SAAADI, per germline. J was trimmed by 4 bases and V by 5 bases; bases with no gene match: 10. This CDR3 reads CASSPVDRVGYNEQFF. DNA of the CDR3: TGCGCCAGCAGTCCCGTGGACAGGGTGGGATACAATGAGCAGTTCTTC.

This clone was seen just once. The rearrangement joins TRBV11-2 to TRBJ1-1; tentative D call: TRBD1 (5 bases). Trimming removed 0 bases from V and 5 bases from J, with 13 bases in between. The germline CDR1 and CDR2 sequences are SGHAT and FQNNGV. This CDR3 is 15 amino acids long. The CDR3 DNA reads TGTGCCAGCAGCTTAGATGAAAGGGGCGGAACTGAAGCTTTCTTT. Protein product: CASSLDERGGTEAFF. The whole variable domain, remainder taken from reference TRBV11-2 and TRBJ1-1, is EAGVAQSPRYKIIEKRQSVAFWCNPISGHATLYWYQQILGQGPKLLIQFQNNGVVDDSQLPKDRFSAERLKGVDSTLKIQPAKLEDSAVYLCASSLDERGGTEAFFGQGTRLTVV.

There are many counts of this clone. The chain employs TRBV9 and TRBJ1-1; D is unclear. CDR1 is SGDLS, CDR2 YYNGEE, per germline. Trimming cost V 4 bases and J 7 bases, with 17 bases left between them. CDR3 length: 14 residues. The CDR3 nucleotides read TGTGCCAGCAGCCCGGTTCCGGGGAACGGTGAAGCTTTCTTT. Translated, it gives CASSPVPGNGEAFF. The whole variable domain, remainder taken from reference TRBV9 and TRBJ1-1, is DSGVTQTPKHLITATGQRVTLRCSPRSGDLSVYWYQQSLDQGLQFLIQYYNGEERAKGNILERFSAQQFPDLHSELNLSSLELGDSALYFCASSPVPGNGEAFFGQGTRLTVV.

The V call is TRBV5-1, the J call TRBJ2-3; unclear D gene. Looked up from germline, CDR1 is SGHRS and CDR2 is YFSETQ. This CDR3 comprises 13 residues. V lost 3 bases to trimming and J lost 1 base, with 6 bases between them. This chain's CDR3 is CASSYSGTDTQYF. The CDR3 nucleotides are TGCGCCAGCAGCTATTCAGGCACAGATACGCAGTATTTT.

The gene calls are TRBV6-1 and TRBJ1-1; D gene unclear. Germline lookup yields CDR1 MNHNS and CDR2 SASEGT. The CDR3 runs 14 residues. V was pared by 3 bases and J by 5 bases, with 13 bases between. The CDR3 bases are TGTGCCAGCAGTGAGGGCGGGCTTAGAACTGAAGCTTTCTTT. Its protein is CASSEGGLRTEAFF.

The chain uses TRBV29-1 and TRBJ2-3; TRBD2 matches at 13 bases. The germline V gene encodes CDR1 SQVTM and CDR2 ANQGSEA. Trimming took 1 base from V and 5 from J; bases not matched to a gene: 9. CDR3 length: 17 residues. CDR3 nucleotides: TGCAGCGTTGAAGGGTTACTAGCGGGAGGGCCGTTAGATACGCAGTATTTT. Translated: CSVEGLLAGGPLDTQYF.

The chain is built from TRBV4-2 and TRBJ1-6; D uncertain. This CDR3 spans 13 amino acids. Germline CDR1 is LGHNA and CDR2 is YNFKEQ. V lost 4 bases to trimming and J lost 9 bases, with 10 bases between them. CDR3 protein: CASSPEPISPLHF. CDR3 nucleotides: TGTGCCAGCAGCCCCGAGCCTATTTCACCCCTCCACTTT.

The V and J genes are TRBV6-5 and TRBJ1-1; perhaps TRBD1 as D (5 bases). V was trimmed by 10 bases and J by 0 bases, leaving 15 bases between them. The CDR3 runs 14 residues. Germline assignment: CDR1 MNHEY and CDR2 SVGAGI. CDR3 nucleotide sequence: TGTGCCACCCAAAGGGGAGGGGTGAACACTGAAGCTTTCTTT. This codes for CATQRGGVNTEAFF.

The chain uses TRBV7-3 and TRBJ2-1; TRBD2 aligns across 12 bases. J gave up 6 bases and V 3 bases, and 12 bases lay outside the gene matches. The CDR3 is 18 residues long. Germline V gene lookup returns CDR1 SGHTA and CDR2 FQGTGA. CDR3 region: CASSLPSGLAGGRNEQFF. CDR3 nucleotides: TGTGCCAGCAGCTTGCCGTCGGGTCTAGCGGGGGGGCGCAATGAGCAGTTCTTC.

V gene TRBV5-8 combines with J gene TRBJ1-4, with a tentative D call TRBD1 (5 bases). CDR3 size: 15 residues. Between the trimmed V and J ends, which lost 4 bases and 4 bases, there was a span of 14 bases. Germline CDR1 and CDR2: SGHTS and YDEGEE. CDR3 region: CASSTEGLVNEKLFF. The DNA for the CDR3 is TGTGCCAGCAGCACGGAGGGACTTGTTAATGAAAAACTGTTTTTT. Combining the CDR3 with reference TRBV5-8 and TRBJ1-4 gives the whole variable domain EAGVTQSPTHLIKTRGQQATLRCSPISGHTSVYWYQQALGLGLQFLLWYDEGEERNRGNFPPRFSGRQFPNYSSELNVNALELEDSALYLCASSTEGLVNEKLFFGSGTQLSVL.

The chain combines TRBV19 with TRBJ1-2; D gene uncertain. Trimming stripped 7 bases from V and 2 bases from J, with 14 bases between. Germline values: CDR1 LNHDA, CDR2 SQIVND (reference sequence). This CDR3 contains 14 residues. DNA of the CDR3: TGTGCCAGTACCTCGAAAGAGCGAAACTATGGCTACACCTTC. Translation: CASTSKERNYGYTF.

In DNA, the CDR3 is TGTGCCAGTAGTACCCGACACGTAAATGAGCAGTTCTTC. Protein: CASSTRHVNEQFF. The rearrangement joins TRBV19 to TRBJ2-1; D is unclear. The CDR3 totals 13 residues. Germline lookup yields CDR1 LNHDA and CDR2 SQIVND (reference sequence). V was pared by 4 bases and J by 7 bases, with 11 bases between.

This sequence joins TRBV29-1 and TRBJ2-1; 7 nucleotides align to TRBD2. V shed 4 bases, J shed 12 bases, and the junction held 9 bases outside the gene matches. There are 12 residues in the CDR3. CDR1 is SQVTM and CDR2 is ANQGSEA in the germline V gene. The CDR3 bases are TGCAGCGTTGGATCGGGCGGGAGCGGGCAGTTCTTC. Its protein product is CSVGSGGSGQFF.

This chain links TRBV7-9 with TRBJ2-7; D gene uncertain. Germline V lookup: CDR1 SEHNR, CDR2 FQNEAQ (reference sequence). The CDR3 sequence is 15 residues long. The V gene lost 0 bases and the J gene lost 3 bases, with 12 bases spanning the gap. The CDR3 loop reads CASSLAWPQVYEQYF. The CDR3 coding sequence is TGTGCCAGCAGCTTAGCTTGGCCTCAGGTCTACGAGCAGTACTTC. Supplemented by reference TRBV7-9 and TRBJ2-7, the full variable domain reads DTGVSQNPRHKITKRGQNVTFRCDPISEHNRLYWYRQTLGQGPEFLTYFQNEAQLEKSRLLSDRFSAERPKGSFSTLEIQRTEQGDSAMYLCASSLAWPQVYEQYFGPGTRLTVT.

The V gene is TRBV11-1, the J gene TRBJ2-5; D uncertain. This CDR3 region has 14 residues. The V gene's germline CDR1 is SGHAT and CDR2 FQDESV (reference sequence). Deletions cut 1 base from V and 2 bases from J, with 8 bases between. Here the CDR3 reads CASSLGTVQETQYF. The CDR3 DNA is TGTGCCAGCAGCTTAGGAACAGTTCAAGAGACCCAGTACTTC.

The CDR3 region is CASSFRDFTDTQYF. The CDR3 nucleotides read TGTGCCAGCAGCTTTCGGGACTTCACAGATACGCAGTATTTT. The genes are TRBV5-6 and TRBJ2-3; D might be TRBD2 (6 bases). This CDR3 is 14 amino acids long. The germline V and J ends were trimmed by 2 bases and 2 bases, with 9 bases remaining between them. Germline lookup yields CDR1 SGHDT and CDR2 YYEEEE.

Only one count was recorded for this clone. The V gene is TRBV6-5, the J gene TRBJ1-2, with 7 nucleotides matching TRBD1. V gave up 6 bases and J gave up 8 bases; unmatched junction bases: 9. The CDR3 sequence is 13 residues long. CDR1 and CDR2 from the germline V gene are MNHEY and SVGAGI. CDR3 residues: CASRGDSRGGYTF. CDR3 in DNA: TGTGCCAGCAGGGGGGACAGTCGGGGAGGCTACACCTTC.

The gene calls are TRBV29-1 and TRBJ1-1; 7 bases map to TRBD1. Per the germline V gene, CDR1 is SQVTM and CDR2 is ANQGSEA. Losses at the gene ends were 4 bases for V and 4 bases for J; bases not matched to a gene: 9. This CDR3 has 14 amino acids. The chain's CDR3 is CSVAETSGGTEAFF. CDR3 DNA: TGCAGCGTTGCTGAAACCTCAGGGGGCACTGAAGCTTTCTTT.

The J gene is TRBJ1-5, the V gene TRBV3-1 (or the pseudogene TRBV3-2); tentative D call: TRBD1 (6 bases). The CDR3 runs 15 residues. CDR1 LGHDT and CDR2 YNNKEL come from the germline V gene (reference sequence). Between the trimmed V and J ends, which lost 4 bases and 3 bases, there was a span of 13 bases. CDR3: CASSLGGGANQPQHF. DNA for the CDR3: TGTGCCAGCAGCCTAGGAGGGGGGGCCAATCAGCCCCAGCATTTT.

V is TRBV7-9 and J is TRBJ2-1; no definite D call. The V end lost 0 bases, the J end lost 10 bases, and 7 bases lay between the germline ends. The CDR3 covers 12 residues. The germline V gene has CDR1 SEHNR and CDR2 FQNEAQ (reference sequence). CDR3: CASSLAVQEQFF. CDR3 DNA sequence: TGTGCCAGCAGCTTAGCGGTGCAGGAGCAGTTCTTC.

The chain recombines TRBV27 with TRBJ1-4, with 7 bases identical to TRBD1. The CDR3 has 14 residues. CDR1 is MNHEY and CDR2 is SMNVEV in the germline V gene (reference sequence). The J segment lost 6 bases and the V segment lost 5 bases, leaving 6 bases of the junction unmatched. CDR3 protein: CASSRDSRYEKLFF. Written as DNA, the CDR3 is TGTGCCAGCAGTCGGGACAGTCGTTATGAAAAACTGTTTTTT. Full variable domain (missing parts from reference TRBV27 and TRBJ1-4): EAQVTQNPRYLITVTGKKLTVTCSQNMNHEYMSWYRQDPGLGLRQIYYSMNVEVTDKGDVPEGYKVSRKEKRNFPLILESPSPNQTSLYFCASSRDSRYEKLFFGSGTQLSVL.

The V gene is TRBV6-5, the J gene TRBJ1-1; 10 bases match TRBD1. Looked up from germline, CDR1 is MNHEY and CDR2 is SVGAGI. The CDR3 has 14 residues. V shed 5 bases, J shed 5 bases, and the junction held 5 bases outside the gene matches. Here the CDR3 DNA reads TGTGCCAGCAGTCAAAGGGGACAGGGGACTGAAGCTTTCTTT. This gives the protein CASSQRGQGTEAFF.

The genes are TRBV12-3 or TRBV12-4 and TRBJ1-2, with D perhaps TRBD1 (6 bases). Trimming removed 6 bases at V and 5 bases at J, with 10 bases between. This CDR3 comprises 12 residues. CDR3 coding DNA: TGTGCCAGCAGCTACAGGGTTTATGGCTACACCTTC. Encoded protein: CASSYRVYGYTF.